Listed below are T cell receptor beta chains from one sample, sequenced in a study of T-cell memory formation after mild COVID-19. Each CDR3 protein is one row after TCRdb ran MiXCR on the 5' RACE reads. The sample records roughly 600,000 distinct CDR3 sequences, around 17% being singletons. Sequencing was done on a sample of PBMCs or a T cell subset sorted from them (not recorded which). These receptors were taken from an adult woman who had mild COVID-19 (a few samples of this study predate the infection). Cell type and time point are not known. CDR3s include the opening cysteine and the closing phenylalanine or tryptophan. The D gene is left open where the match is weak.

cdr3_aa: CASSLGTSGDNEQFF; d_call: TRBD2; v_call: TRBV5-1
cdr3_aa: CSARVPSGSSYNEQFF; d_call: TRBD2; v_call: TRBV20-1
cdr3_aa: CASSSWAGGSYEQYF; d_call: TRBD2; v_call: TRBV12-3/TRBV12-4
cdr3_aa: CASSLASGAGSYNEQFF; d_call: TRBD2; v_call: TRBV7-9
cdr3_aa: CASSVARGPNTEAFF; d_call: .; v_call: TRBV9
cdr3_aa: CSARDLLAGENTGELFF; d_call: TRBD2; v_call: TRBV20-1
cdr3_aa: CASSGDSLNTEAFF; d_call: TRBD1; v_call: TRBV5-1
cdr3_aa: CASSKLGYEQYF; d_call: .; v_call: TRBV27
cdr3_aa: CASSPVKGHYSPLHF; d_call: .; v_call: TRBV18
cdr3_aa: CSARDPGWETQYF; d_call: .; v_call: TRBV20-1
cdr3_aa: CASSPQMNTEAFF; d_call: .; v_call: TRBV19
cdr3_aa: CSVDRTGSNTEAFF; d_call: TRBD1; v_call: TRBV29-1
cdr3_aa: CASSLAPGMGETQYF; d_call: .; v_call: TRBV5-1
cdr3_aa: CATSIQESFYEQYF; d_call: .; v_call: TRBV24-1
cdr3_aa: CASSALGATDTQYF; d_call: .; v_call: TRBV7-3
cdr3_aa: CASSLLPGLAGGSQQFF; d_call: TRBD2; v_call: TRBV7-2
cdr3_aa: CASISNLLADNEQFF; d_call: TRBD2; v_call: TRBV7-9
cdr3_aa: CASSPPGIAKNIQYF; d_call: .; v_call: TRBV28
cdr3_aa: CSAREPRSGQPQHF; d_call: .; v_call: TRBV20-1
cdr3_aa: CATSRDGRDKLRSNQPQHF; d_call: .; v_call: TRBV15
cdr3_aa: CASSPAGGDTDTQYF; d_call: TRBD2; v_call: TRBV7-9
cdr3_aa: CASSSILGSYNSPLHF; d_call: .; v_call: TRBV7-8
cdr3_aa: CAISIGGGRVNEQFF; d_call: TRBD2; v_call: TRBV10-3
cdr3_aa: CATSDAGHLTGELFF; d_call: .; v_call: TRBV24-1
cdr3_aa: CASSPREGGEEQYF; d_call: .; v_call: TRBV5-4
cdr3_aa: CASSLVVVGSTDTQYF; d_call: .; v_call: TRBV11-1
cdr3_aa: CASSVGLSGANVLTF; d_call: .; v_call: TRBV9
cdr3_aa: CASSLFLGGPTGELFF; d_call: .; v_call: TRBV6-5
cdr3_aa: CASSRSRGRSYNEQFF; d_call: .; v_call: TRBV19
cdr3_aa: CASSPDGVAFAGYTF; d_call: .; v_call: TRBV9
cdr3_aa: CASSPQNRDRDTEAFF; d_call: .; v_call: TRBV18
cdr3_aa: CASSYSRGTSHPSTDTQYF; d_call: TRBD2; v_call: TRBV6-5
cdr3_aa: CASGTGRSYNSPLHF; d_call: TRBD1; v_call: TRBV6-5
cdr3_aa: CASSYGQGRRETQYF; d_call: TRBD1; v_call: TRBV5-4
cdr3_aa: CASSLVVSGGKDTQYF; d_call: TRBD2; v_call: TRBV5-1
cdr3_aa: CASSQDRNEQFF; d_call: .; v_call: TRBV4-2
cdr3_aa: CSARDPRRARQFF; d_call: .; v_call: TRBV20-1
cdr3_aa: CASSLSQTNTGELFF; d_call: .; v_call: TRBV7-2
cdr3_aa: CASSLRQSNYGYTF; d_call: .; v_call: TRBV7-2
cdr3_aa: CASSPDSNREAGPTDTQYF; d_call: .; v_call: TRBV18